This TCR beta chain was recorded in a study of identifying expanded T cells in peripheral blood. With regard to this clone: Its specificity is not known.

Sequencing was performed with immunoSEQ multiplex PCR; in TCRdb, only in-frame clones are kept and a portion is missing. This sample carries about 100,000 clones, about 87% of them seen once, and the ten largest clones take more than 5.5%. Unmatched junction bases numbered 9, after V lost 4 bases and J lost 4 bases. Germline assignment: CDR1 SQVTM and CDR2 ANQGSEA. This CDR3 is built from 14 residues. Whole-study findings and limits: Differentially abundant clones: around 1.2 between replicates, 16.4 at about two weeks, 19 to 20 at four. Across healthy donors, higher total template counts meant significantly greater approximately 2-week count variance.

Material for sequencing was blood. The chain joins TRBV29-1 to TRBJ1-2; TRBD1 matches 7 bases. The receptor comes from a person aged 18 to 75 in good health. The CDR3 region is CSVAAQQGTYGYTF. The DNA of the CDR3 is TGCAGCGTTGCGGCCCAACAGGGGACCTATGGCTACACCTTC.